The source of this T cell receptor beta chain is a study of blood T cell repertoires in COVID-19. For the study at large: The origin of the acute and convalescent COVID-19 samples was the United States, Italy and Spain. In each case, the material was cDNA or gDNA derived from T cells, B-cell-depleted T cells, or PBMCs.

Enrollment of patients from Seattle took place during active infection, with longitudinal follow-up. Source study methods: Amplification from reference gene primers served as the basis for estimated nucleated cell counts. The protocol was immunoSEQ multiplex PCR, while the TCRdb copy is restricted to in-frame clones and leaves out a portion. The DNA gave D and trimming, while V, J and clone size come from that table. This table has a few hundred thousand clones, about 88% appearing once. The CDR3 totals 19 residues. Looked up from germline, CDR1 is MNHEY and CDR2 is SVGEGT. The J segment lost 1 base and the V segment lost 1 base, leaving 6 bases of the junction unmatched.

Sequenced: peripheral blood. This receptor was obtained from a man between 50 and 59 years old with COVID-19, enrolled during active disease. This chain links TRBV6-2 or TRBV6-3 with TRBJ1-6, with TRBD1 matching 11 bases. The CDR3 loop reads CASSYFGQGAGSYNSPLHF. CDR3 in DNA: TGTGCCAGCAGTTACTTCGGACAGGGGGCAGGTTCCTATAATTCACCCCTCCACTTT.